The rows below give T cell receptor beta chains drawn from one sample of a study of blood T cell repertoires in COVID-19. Data came from immunoSEQ multiplex PCR; TCRdb stores just in-frame clones and leaves some out. This table holds roughly 160,000 clones, 88% found once. The sample comprised peripheral blood. These receptors originate from a man in his fifties or sixties with acute or convalescent COVID-19. Each CDR3 is given with its conserved first and last residue. A D gene is named only where the DNA matches it firmly.

J	D	V	CDR3
TRBJ2-1	TRBD2	TRBV11-3	CASSFRLAGDNEQFF
TRBJ2-7	TRBD1	TRBV18	CASSPTVPGQGYPSHEQYF
TRBJ2-3	TRBD2	TRBV2	CASSGLAGGDYTDTQYF
TRBJ2-3	-	TRBV10-3	CAIRSLAGAETDTQYF
TRBJ2-7	TRBD1	TRBV19	CASSIGQGERDEQYF
TRBJ1-1	TRBD1	TRBV25-1	CASSGPGQVNTEAFF
TRBJ1-6	TRBD1	TRBV7-3	CASSLWDRGNSPLHF
TRBJ2-2	-	TRBV24-1	CATSESTGTFNTGELFF
TRBJ2-5	TRBD2	TRBV7-7	CASSPGLALGAETQYF
TRBJ1-6	-	TRBV27	CASSFLQSPLHF
TRBJ2-7	-	TRBV3-1/TRBV3-2	CASSPARLSSYEQYF
TRBJ2-7	TRBD1	TRBV24-1	CATSDPRTGAYEQYF
TRBJ2-2	-	TRBV19	CASSITSNTGELFF